These 32 T cell receptor beta chains share one sample of origin, sequenced in a study of CD8 T cells in ankylosing spondylitis. MiXCR was run by TCRdb on the 5' RACE reads, yielding one entry per CDR3 protein. The repertoire includes around 330,000 distinct CDR3 sequences, 9.5% to 13% of them detected once, and roughly 9.5% sits in the top ten. The material sequenced was blood, either unsorted or a sorted T cell fraction (not recorded which). These receptors originate from a female donor with ankylosing spondylitis or in good health (not recorded which).

Only a few counts were recorded for this clonotype. This chain connects TRBV20-1 to TRBJ2-7; the match to TRBD2 covers 7 bases. The CDR3 totals 13 residues. V lost 2 bases and J lost 2; bases outside the gene matches: 3. Germline V gene sequence: CDR1 DFQATT, CDR2 SNEGSKA (reference sequence). The CDR3 is CSARTAGTYEQYF. Written as DNA, the CDR3 is TGCAGTGCTAGAACAGCGGGAACCTACGAGCAGTACTTC.

This clonotype was counted at least ten times. V gene TRBV7-8 combines with J gene TRBJ2-3; the match to TRBD1 covers 9 bases. V dropped 5 bases and J dropped 4; count of bases not matched to a gene: 1. Looked up from germline, CDR1 is SGHVS and CDR2 is FQNEAQ. This CDR3 has 13 amino acids. CDR3 coding DNA: TGTGCCAGCAGCCGGGACAGGGCAGATACGCAGTATTTT. Translating gives CASSRDRADTQYF. Complete variable domain (other parts from reference TRBV7-8 and TRBJ2-3): GAGVSQSPRYKVAKRGQDVALRCDPISGHVSLFWYQQALGQGPEFLTYFQNEAQLDKSGLPSDRFFAERPEGSVSTLKIQRTQQEDSAVYLCASSRDRADTQYFGPGTRLTVL.

This clonotype has ten or more counts. The gene calls are TRBV4-1 and TRBJ2-3; a weak D match, TRBD2 (6 bases). This CDR3 has 17 residues. Germline CDR1 reads MGHRA; CDR2 reads YSYEKL. Trimming took 2 bases from V and 1 from J, leaving 16 bases between them. In DNA, the CDR3 is TGCGCCAGCAGCCAAAGAATGGGCGGGGAACGCACAGATACGCAGTATTTT. Amino acid sequence: CASSQRMGGERTDTQYF.

This clonotype was seen many times. The chain combines TRBV15 with TRBJ2-1; D might be TRBD1 or TRBD2, each matching 5 bases. This CDR3 has 17 amino acids. Germline assignment: CDR1 LNHNV and CDR2 YYDKDF (reference sequence). Trimming left V 6 bases short and J 0 bases short, with 18 bases between. CDR3 loop: CATSRGETLFSYNEQFF. CDR3 DNA: TGTGCCACCAGTAGGGGAGAGACTTTATTCTCCTACAATGAGCAGTTCTTC.

This clonotype was seen many times. J is TRBJ2-7 and V is TRBV5-1; D ambiguous. The CDR3 runs 12 residues. The ends were cut back, 4 bases at V and 5 bases at J, with 10 bases in the middle. Germline assignment: CDR1 SGHRS and CDR2 YFSETQ. The CDR3 region is CASSLTLDEQYF. CDR3 nucleotides: TGCGCCAGCAGCCTCACGTTGGACGAGCAGTACTTC.

This clonotype was detected ten times or more. The chain has TRBV29-1 and TRBJ2-7; D may be TRBD1 (6 bases). CDR1 and CDR2 (germline): SQVTM, ANQGSEA. V was trimmed by 7 bases and J by 0 bases, leaving 13 bases between them. The CDR3 is 13 residues long. For the CDR3, the DNA is TGCAGCGCGGGACACTCCTCCTCCTACGAGCAGTACTTC. As protein: CSAGHSSSYEQYF.

This clonotype was detected a few times. The chain recombines TRBV10-3 with TRBJ2-3, with a tentative D call TRBD1 (5 bases). The germline V gene has CDR1 ENHRY and CDR2 SYGVKD. The CDR3 has 14 residues. V dropped 6 bases and J dropped 1 base, with 11 bases sitting between them. Here the CDR3 reads CAIRGREGTDTQYF. In DNA form, the CDR3 reads TGTGCCATCAGGGGGCGAGAGGGCACAGATACGCAGTATTTT.

This clonotype has a count of ten or more. The chain has TRBV7-9 and TRBJ2-3, with TRBD2 identical over 8 bases. In germline, CDR1 is SEHNR, CDR2 FQNEAQ (reference sequence). V dropped 2 bases and J dropped 7; count of bases not matched to a gene: 14. The CDR3 totals 17 residues. In nucleotides, the CDR3 is TGTGCCAGCAGCTTACGAAGTTGGTCTAGCGGGTTGAATACGCAGTATTTT. The encoded protein is CASSLRSWSSGLNTQYF.

This clonotype has a count of ten or more. The V gene is TRBV20-1, the J gene TRBJ2-1; D is perhaps TRBD2 (5 bases). The germline gives CDR1 DFQATT, CDR2 SNEGSKA (reference sequence). V shed 6 bases and J shed 2 bases, with 8 bases lying between them. The CDR3 length is 12 residues. CDR3 nucleotide sequence: TGCAGTGCCGAACTAGCCTACAATGAGCAGTTCTTC. It specifies CSAELAYNEQFF.

This clonotype was counted many times. J is TRBJ1-2 and V is TRBV28; D remains ambiguous. Germline V gene sequence: CDR1 MDHEN, CDR2 SYDVKM. With 3 bases removed from V and 0 bases from J, the gap between germline ends came to 8 bases. The length of the CDR3 is 14 residues. In DNA, the CDR3 is TGTGCCAGCAGTTTTCTTGGAGCTAACTATGGCTACACCTTC. Its translation is CASSFLGANYGYTF.

This clonotype was seen many times. The chain joins TRBV10-2 to TRBJ2-1; 10 bases match TRBD1. This CDR3 is built from 15 residues. The V segment lost 1 base and the J segment 6 bases; nucleotides outside the gene matches: 3. Germline V CDR1 and CDR2: WSHSY, SAAADI. The chain's CDR3 is CASSEWRQGANEQFF. CDR3 nucleotides: TGCGCCAGCAGTGAGTGGCGACAGGGGGCCAATGAGCAGTTCTTC.

This clonotype was counted at least ten times. The rearrangement uses TRBV9 and TRBJ1-5; D unresolved. The CDR3 is made up of 13 amino acids. Per the germline V gene, CDR1 is SGDLS and CDR2 is YYNGEE. The V end was cut by 0 bases, the J end by 7 bases, with 8 bases between. CDR3 region: CASSVASGQPQHF. The CDR3 DNA sequence: TGTGCCAGCAGCGTAGCTTCCGGCCAGCCCCAGCATTTT.

The sample holds many counts of this clonotype. V gene TRBV5-1 combines with J gene TRBJ2-1; TRBD1 matches 8 bases. Germline CDR1 and CDR2: SGHRS and YFSETQ. This CDR3 comprises 15 residues. V trimming: 3 bases; J trimming: 4 bases; junction bases outside the gene matches: 6. The CDR3 protein is CASSWEDRAYNEQFF. The CDR3 DNA reads as TGCGCCAGCAGCTGGGAGGACAGGGCATACAATGAGCAGTTCTTC.

This clonotype occurred many times. The chain joins TRBV18 to TRBJ1-3, with unresolved D. CDR1 KGHSH and CDR2 LQKENI come from the germline V gene. Trimming took 2 bases from V and 4 from J, leaving 18 bases between them. This CDR3 comprises 17 residues. As DNA, the CDR3 is TGTGCCAGCTCACCAAGGAGTCTGGACCTCACCGGAAACACCATATATTTT. This translates into CASSPRSLDLTGNTIYF.

The rearrangement links TRBV3-1 to TRBJ1-5; maybe TRBD1 (6 bases). With 0 bases removed from V and 2 bases from J, the gap between germline ends came to 14 bases. Germline CDR1 is LGHDT and CDR2 is YNNKEL (reference sequence). The CDR3 has 17 amino acids. The CDR3 reads CASSQEAPGVGNQPQHF. As DNA, the CDR3 is TGTGCCAGCAGCCAAGAAGCGCCAGGGGTGGGCAATCAGCCCCAGCATTTT.

This clonotype was found a few times. The rearrangement links TRBV7-9 to TRBJ1-1; 8 nucleotides agree with TRBD1. Looked up from germline, CDR1 is SEHNR and CDR2 is FQNEAQ (reference sequence). V was pared by 5 bases and J by 6 bases, with 14 bases of the junction left unmatched. The CDR3 is made up of 16 amino acids. The CDR3 nucleotides are TGTGCCAGCAGCCCACACCCACAGGGGGTAAGCCCTGAAGCTTTCTTT. This encodes CASSPHPQGVSPEAFF.

This clonotype was seen ten or more times. The J gene is TRBJ2-1, the V gene TRBV20-1; 16 bases are a match to TRBD2. The CDR3 consists of 16 residues. Germline V CDR1 and CDR2: DFQATT, SNEGSKA (reference sequence). The DNA of the CDR3 is TGCACCAGCCTGGGACTAGCGGGAGGGTTAGGCAATGAGCAGTTCTTC. Translation: CTSLGLAGGLGNEQFF.

This clonotype has ten or more counts. The chain carries TRBV27 and TRBJ2-7; 10 nucleotides line up with TRBD1. CDR3 length: 15 residues. The J segment lost 3 bases and the V segment lost 5 bases, leaving 7 bases of the junction unmatched. Germline CDR1 MNHEY, CDR2 SMNVEV (reference sequence). The CDR3 region has the DNA TGTGCCAGCAGTCCTTTGGGGACAGGGGACTACGAGCAGTACTTC. Translating it yields CASSPLGTGDYEQYF.

This chain uses TRBV12-3 or TRBV12-4 with TRBJ2-7; a weak D match, TRBD1 (5 bases). The CDR3 totals 15 residues. The V end was cut by 4 bases, the J end by 0 bases, with 13 bases between. DNA of the CDR3: TGTGCCAGCAGTTACACCAGGGCCAGCTCCTACGAGCAGTACTTC. Translation: CASSYTRASSYEQYF.

This clonotype was recorded at least ten times. The chain has TRBV4-3 and TRBJ2-2; D is unclear. CDR3 length: 13 residues. From germline, CDR1 is LGHNA and CDR2 YSLEER. Trimming cost V 0 bases and J 5 bases, with 4 bases left between them. CDR3 sequence reads: CASSQDRTGELFF. Written as DNA, the CDR3 is TGCGCCAGCAGCCAAGACCGGACCGGGGAGCTGTTTTTT.

Only one count was recorded for this clonotype. The chain is built from TRBV27 and TRBJ1-5; a possible D gene is TRBD1 (6 bases). The V and J ends lost 6 bases and 1 base respectively, with 10 bases between them. CDR1 MNHEY and CDR2 SMNVEV come from the germline V gene (reference sequence). The CDR3 extends over 14 amino acids. DNA for the CDR3: TGTGCCAGCAGGATGGGGGCGAGCAATCAGCCCCAGCATTTT. Residues: CASRMGASNQPQHF.

Many counts were recorded for this clonotype. The J gene is TRBJ1-3, the V gene TRBV12-3 or TRBV12-4; D is undetermined. The CDR3 length is 14 residues. V shed 6 bases and J shed 0 bases, with 9 bases lying between them. The CDR3 reads CASRRTFSGNTIYF. As DNA, the CDR3 is TGTGCCAGCAGGAGGACCTTCTCTGGAAACACCATATATTTT.

The table lists this clonotype with many counts. The V and J genes are TRBV6-1 and TRBJ1-3, with a weak D call TRBD1 (6 bases). With 5 bases removed from V and 1 base from J, the gap between germline ends came to 9 bases. There are 14 residues in the CDR3. Germline V gene lookup returns CDR1 MNHNS and CDR2 SASEGT. The CDR3 coding sequence is TGTGCCAGCAGTAAACAGGGATCTGGAAACACCATATATTTT. This translates into CASSKQGSGNTIYF.

The gene calls are TRBV7-9 and TRBJ2-1, with TRBD2 matching 7 bases. Germline V lookup: CDR1 SEHNR, CDR2 FQNEAQ (reference sequence). The CDR3 runs to 15 residues. The J segment lost 12 bases and the V segment lost 5 bases, leaving 16 bases of the junction unmatched. The CDR3 nucleotides are TGTGCCAGCAGCCCGGGGGTGGGGGGGAGTGAGGGGCAGTTCTTC. It codes for CASSPGVGGSEGQFF.

This clonotype was observed many times. The genes are TRBV20-1 and TRBJ2-1, with D unresolved. The CDR3 covers 12 residues. V lost 0 bases and J 7 bases, leaving 7 bases between the germline ends. Germline loops: CDR1 DFQATT, CDR2 SNEGSKA (reference sequence). CDR3 loop: CSAREASNEQFF. The CDR3 coding sequence is TGCAGTGCTAGAGAGGCTAGTAATGAGCAGTTCTTC.

The genes are TRBV9 and TRBJ2-7, with TRBD2 identical over 8 bases. The CDR3 consists of 16 residues. V shed 0 bases, J shed 2 bases, and the junction held 7 bases outside the gene matches. Germline V CDR1 and CDR2: SGDLS, YYNGEE. This CDR3 is CASSVGRAGDAYEQYF. CDR3 nucleotides: TGTGCCAGCAGCGTAGGGAGAGCGGGAGACGCCTACGAGCAGTACTTC.

This clonotype was found many times. The CDR3 sequence is CASSQLAIDYGYTF. Written as DNA, the CDR3 is TGTGCCAGCAGCCAACTCGCGATTGACTATGGCTACACCTTC. The rearrangement uses TRBV9 and TRBJ1-2; unclear D gene. Germline V gene sequence: CDR1 SGDLS, CDR2 YYNGEE. The CDR3 has 14 residues. The V and J ends lost 4 bases and 3 bases respectively, with 13 bases between them.

Note on this clonotype: This may be a read error: a much more frequent sequence differs by one nucleotide. The gene calls are TRBV20-1 and TRBJ1-5; 12 bases match TRBD1. Germline CDR1 is DFQATT and CDR2 is SNEGSKA (reference sequence). The V segment lost 6 bases and the J segment 10 bases; nucleotides outside the gene matches: 10. CDR3 length equals 14 residues. The CDR3 bases are TGCAGTGCAGGAGGGACAGGGGGCGTGAACCCCCAGCATTTT. Translation: CSAGGTGGVNPQHF.

This clonotype showed up just a few times. The chain couples TRBV5-1 to TRBJ2-1; no clear D. This CDR3 region has 13 residues. V was clipped by 4 bases and J by 9 bases, with 14 bases between them. Germline CDR1 and CDR2: SGHRS and YFSETQ. CDR3 region: CASSIFRGSEQFF. CDR3 nucleotides: TGCGCCAGCAGCATTTTTCGTGGCAGTGAGCAGTTCTTC.

This clonotype has more than one count but fewer than ten. The chain links TRBV4-3 to TRBJ1-6; D not resolved. The germline gives CDR1 LGHNA, CDR2 YSLEER. Trimming left V 4 bases short and J 0 bases short, with 13 bases between. The CDR3 consists of 17 residues. This chain's CDR3 is CASSRDTSSSYNSPLHF. The CDR3 DNA is TGCGCCAGCAGCCGAGACACCTCGAGCTCCTATAATTCACCCCTCCACTTT.

The table lists this clonotype with a few counts. The J gene is TRBJ2-3, the V gene TRBV5-5, with D possibly matching TRBD1 (6 bases). Germline V CDR1 and CDR2: SGHKS, YYEKEE (reference sequence). V was trimmed by 4 bases and J by 3 bases, leaving 12 bases between them. The CDR3 sequence is 14 residues long. The CDR3 nucleotides read TGTGCCAGCAGCATCCAGGGGTGGACAGATACGCAGTATTTT. Translated, it gives CASSIQGWTDTQYF.

V is TRBV3-1 and J is TRBJ1-2; no reliable D call. Trimming removed 0 bases from V and 8 bases from J, with 7 bases in between. The CDR3 is made up of 12 amino acids. Per the germline V gene, CDR1 is LGHDT and CDR2 is YNNKEL (reference sequence). CDR3 loop: CASSQETYGYTF. DNA for the CDR3: TGTGCCAGCAGCCAAGAGACGTACGGCTACACCTTC.